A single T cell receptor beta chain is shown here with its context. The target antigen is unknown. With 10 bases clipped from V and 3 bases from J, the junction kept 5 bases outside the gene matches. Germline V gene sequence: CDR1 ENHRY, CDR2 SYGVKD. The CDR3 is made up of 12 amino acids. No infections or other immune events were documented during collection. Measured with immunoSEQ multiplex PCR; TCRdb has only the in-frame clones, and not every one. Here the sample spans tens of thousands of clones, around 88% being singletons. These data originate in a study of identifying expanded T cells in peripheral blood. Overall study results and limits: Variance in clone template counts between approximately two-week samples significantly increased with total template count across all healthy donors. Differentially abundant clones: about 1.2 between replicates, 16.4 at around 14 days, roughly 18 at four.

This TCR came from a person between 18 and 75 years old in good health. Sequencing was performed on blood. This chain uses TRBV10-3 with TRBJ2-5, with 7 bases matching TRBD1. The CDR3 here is CATRDREETQYF. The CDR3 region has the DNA TGTGCCACCAGGGACAGAGAAGAGACCCAGTACTTC.